These T cell receptor beta chains were read from a single sample in a study of shared clonotypes between healthy human individuals. Clones were read by immunoSEQ multiplex PCR, and TCRdb kept only the in-frame ones, dropping some. The sample lists 980,000 or so clones; 76% were seen once. The sequenced material came from memory CD4+ T cells sorted from blood. The receptors were gathered from a young man in good health. The CDR3 runs from the conserved cysteine through the conserved F or W. The order of the fields is D gene, V gene, J gene, clone size, CDR3 protein, CDR3 DNA. D genes are given only for firm matches. Clone size, where shown, is once, few, many, or a class for clones that have expanded.

D: TRBD1
V: TRBV19
J: TRBJ1-2
size: NA
CDR3: CASSRRGQGNGYTF
DNA: TGTGCCAGTAGCCGACGGGGACAGGGAAATGGCTACACCTTC

D: NA
V: TRBV5-4
J: TRBJ2-7
size: NA
CDR3: CASSPTSSDEQYF
DNA: TGTGCCAGCAGCCCTACTAGTTCTGACGAGCAGTACTTC

D: NA
V: TRBV5-6
J: TRBJ1-3
size: NA
CDR3: CASQEGGLSNTIYF
DNA: TGTGCCAGCCAAGAGGGGGGTCTCAGTAACACCATATATTTT

D: TRBD2
V: TRBV10-3
J: TRBJ2-5
size: NA
CDR3: CAISETSGRGETQYF
DNA: TGTGCCATCAGTGAAACTAGCGGGAGAGGGGAGACCCAGTACTTC

D: TRBD2
V: TRBV4-3
J: TRBJ2-1
size: NA
CDR3: CASSQDARGVANEQFF
DNA: TGCGCCAGCAGCCAAGATGCACGGGGGGTAGCGAATGAGCAGTTCTTC

D: NA
V: TRBV6-1
J: TRBJ2-7
size: many
CDR3: CASSANPLWGTNYEQYF
DNA: TGTGCCAGCAGTGCTAACCCCCTGTGGGGTACCAACTACGAGCAGTACTTC

D: TRBD2
V: TRBV7-2
J: TRBJ2-1
size: NA
CDR3: CASSPQAGSSYNEQFF
DNA: TGTGCCAGCAGCCCCCAAGCGGGATCCTCCTACAATGAGCAGTTCTTC

D: NA
V: TRBV21-1
J: TRBJ1-3
size: NA
CDR3: CASSAQCPGNTIYF
DNA: TGTGCCAGCAGCGCTCAGTGTCCCGGAAACACCATATATTTT

D: NA
V: TRBV2
J: TRBJ1-6
size: NA
CDR3: CASRITSSYNSPLHF
DNA: TGTGCCAGCAGAATTACGAGCTCCTATAATTCACCCCTCCACTTT

D: NA
V: TRBV10-3
J: TRBJ2-2
size: NA
CDR3: CAIRDGKDTGELFF
DNA: TGTGCCATCAGGGACGGTAAAGACACCGGGGAGCTGTTTTTT

D: NA
V: TRBV6-5
J: TRBJ1-1
size: NA
CDR3: CAPQWVANTEAFF
DNA: TGTGCCCCCCAGTGGGTCGCGAACACTGAAGCTTTCTTT

D: NA
V: TRBV10-3
J: TRBJ2-3
size: NA
CDR3: CAISEGQIGTDTQYF
DNA: TGTGCCATCAGTGAAGGACAGATAGGCACAGATACGCAGTATTTT

D: NA
V: TRBV10-2
J: TRBJ2-1
size: NA
CDR3: CASREIGGNEQFF
DNA: TGCGCCAGCAGGGAAATCGGCGGGAATGAGCAGTTCTTC

D: NA
V: TRBV30
J: TRBJ1-1
size: NA
CDR3: CAWTMGRTEAFF
DNA: TGTGCCTGGACAATGGGGCGCACTGAAGCTTTCTTT

D: TRBD1
V: TRBV7-9
J: TRBJ2-1
size: NA
CDR3: CASSKNQALGDRNEQFF
DNA: TGTGCCAGCAGCAAAAACCAGGCCTTGGGGGACAGGAATGAGCAGTTCTTC

D: TRBD2
V: TRBV27
J: TRBJ2-5
size: few
CDR3: CASSLRLAGAVETQYF
DNA: TGTGCCAGCAGTTTAAGGTTAGCGGGAGCAGTCGAGACCCAGTACTTC

D: TRBD1
V: TRBV7-3
J: TRBJ2-7
size: NA
CDR3: CASSSGQAPYEQYF
DNA: TGTGCCAGCAGCTCGGGACAGGCCCCCTACGAGCAGTACTTC

D: TRBD1
V: TRBV10-3
J: TRBJ1-4
size: NA
CDR3: CAISGPSGTGDEKLFF
DNA: TGTGCCATCAGTGGGCCATCCGGGACAGGGGATGAAAAACTGTTTTTT

D: NA
V: TRBV13
J: TRBJ1-3
size: NA
CDR3: CASSLPRSGNTIYF
DNA: TGTGCCAGCAGCCTCCCACGGTCTGGAAACACCATATATTTT

D: NA
V: TRBV18
J: TRBJ1-4
size: NA
CDR3: CASSPPTAGPNEKLFF
DNA: TGTGCCAGCTCACCACCAACGGCAGGACCTAATGAAAAACTGTTTTTT

D: TRBD2
V: TRBV11-2
J: TRBJ2-1
size: NA
CDR3: CASSLMVLAGEKNEQFF
DNA: TGTGCCAGCAGCTTAATGGTACTAGCGGGAGAAAAGAATGAGCAGTTCTTC

D: NA
V: TRBV7-2
J: TRBJ2-7
size: NA
CDR3: CASSLGIGYEQYF
DNA: TGTGCCAGCAGCTTAGGGATCGGATACGAGCAGTACTTC

D: NA
V: TRBV28
J: TRBJ1-1
size: NA
CDR3: CASSFFQLVLDSEAFF
DNA: TGTGCCAGCAGTTTCTTTCAATTAGTGTTGGACAGCGAAGCTTTCTTT

D: NA
V: TRBV9
J: TRBJ1-6
size: NA
CDR3: CASSASSYNSPLHF
DNA: TGTGCCAGCAGCGCAAGCTCCTATAATTCACCCCTCCACTTT

D: TRBD1
V: TRBV28
J: TRBJ1-5
size: NA
CDR3: CASSWGQGTNQPQHF
DNA: TGTGCCAGCAGTTGGGGACAGGGTACAAATCAGCCCCAGCATTTT

D: TRBD2
V: TRBV7-2
J: TRBJ2-3
size: few
CDR3: CASSPTSGGRDTQYF
DNA: TGTGCCAGCAGCCCGACTAGCGGGGGACGAGATACGCAGTATTTT

D: NA
V: TRBV6-1
J: TRBJ1-5
size: NA
CDR3: CASSWDSNQPQHF
DNA: TGTGCCAGCAGTTGGGACAGCAATCAGCCCCAGCATTTT

D: NA
V: TRBV5-1
J: TRBJ2-1
size: once
CDR3: CASSLAPGGVYNEQFF
DNA: TGCGCCAGCAGCTTGGCCCCGGGGGGCGTTTACAATGAGCAGTTCTTC

D: TRBD1
V: TRBV5-1
J: TRBJ2-7
size: NA
CDR3: CASSSSWTGDYEQYF
DNA: TGCGCCAGCAGCTCATCCTGGACAGGGGACTACGAGCAGTACTTC

D: TRBD1
V: TRBV19
J: TRBJ1-1
size: few
CDR3: CASSMPGQGTVRAFF
DNA: TGTGCCAGTAGTATGCCGGGACAGGGGACAGTGAGGGCTTTCTTT

D: NA
V: TRBV2
J: TRBJ1-1
size: few
CDR3: CASSSRPSNTEAFF
DNA: TGTGCCAGCAGTTCCCGACCGTCGAACACTGAAGCTTTCTTT

D: NA
V: TRBV13
J: TRBJ1-1
size: NA
CDR3: CASSGYRDTRGRTEAFF
DNA: TGTGCCAGCAGCGGATACCGGGACACCCGGGGGAGGACTGAAGCTTTCTTT

D: NA
V: TRBV5-1
J: TRBJ2-3
size: few
CDR3: CASSESRARDTQYF
DNA: TGCGCCAGCAGCGAGAGTAGGGCGAGAGATACGCAGTATTTT

D: NA
V: TRBV23-1
J: TRBJ1-2
size: NA
CDR3: CASSLGAGKDYGYTF
DNA: TGCGCCAGCAGTCTCGGGGCAGGGAAGGACTATGGCTACACCTTC

D: NA
V: TRBV29-1
J: TRBJ2-1
size: few
CDR3: CSVEEVGGREQFF
DNA: TGCAGCGTTGAAGAAGTTGGGGGGAGGGAGCAGTTCTTC

D: TRBD2
V: TRBV7-8
J: TRBJ2-7
size: NA
CDR3: CASSLIAGDRYEQYF
DNA: TGTGCCAGCAGCTTAATCGCGGGGGATCGCTACGAGCAGTACTTC

D: NA
V: TRBV6-1
J: TRBJ1-6
size: many
CDR3: CASSEARFFLSPLHF
DNA: TGTGCCAGCAGTGAAGCGCGGTTTTTCCTTTCACCCCTCCACTTT

D: NA
V: TRBV19
J: TRBJ1-5
size: NA
CDR3: CATNNGEGVTPQHF
DNA: TGTGCCACGAATAATGGGGAGGGAGTTACGCCCCAGCATTTT

D: TRBD1
V: TRBV5-1
J: TRBJ2-7
size: NA
CDR3: CASREDRGRMTEQYF
DNA: TGCGCCAGCAGGGAGGACAGGGGGCGCATGACCGAGCAGTACTTC

D: NA
V: TRBV5-1
J: TRBJ1-6
size: NA
CDR3: CASSFIQGPNSPLHF
DNA: TGCGCCAGCAGCTTTATTCAGGGGCCTAATTCACCCCTCCACTTT

D: TRBD1
V: TRBV11-2
J: TRBJ2-1
size: NA
CDR3: CASSLGGTVNNEQFF
DNA: TGTGCCAGCAGCTTAGGAGGGACAGTCAACAATGAGCAGTTCTTC

D: TRBD1
V: TRBV7-9
J: TRBJ2-2
size: NA
CDR3: CASSLETGSTGELFF
DNA: TGTGCCAGCAGCTTAGAGACAGGGAGCACCGGGGAGCTGTTTTTT

D: TRBD1
V: TRBV18
J: TRBJ2-2
size: NA
CDR3: CATMPGQGSGELFF
DNA: TGTGCCACCATGCCGGGACAGGGGTCCGGGGAGCTGTTTTTT

D: NA
V: TRBV6-6
J: TRBJ2-7
size: NA
CDR3: CASSYSKVGEQYF
DNA: TGTGCCAGCAGTTACTCGAAGGTAGGAGAGCAGTACTTC

D: NA
V: TRBV6-1
J: TRBJ1-2
size: NA
CDR3: CASSEYTAVVMGYTF
DNA: TGTGCCAGCAGTGAATACACAGCGGTCGTCATGGGCTACACCTTC

D: TRBD2
V: TRBV7-2
J: TRBJ2-1
size: NA
CDR3: CASSLRSSGRRYNEQFF
DNA: TGTGCCAGCAGCTTAAGGTCTAGCGGGAGGAGGTACAATGAGCAGTTCTTC

D: NA
V: TRBV5-1
J: TRBJ2-5
size: NA
CDR3: CASRIGSQETQYF
DNA: TGCGCCAGCAGGATCGGCAGCCAAGAGACCCAGTACTTC

D: NA
V: TRBV28
J: TRBJ2-7
size: NA
CDR3: CAGPAYEQYF
DNA: TGTGCCGGGCCGGCCTACGAGCAGTACTTC

D: NA
V: TRBV5-1
J: TRBJ2-3
size: NA
CDR3: CASSLDPSTSTDTQYF
DNA: TGCGCCAGCAGCTTGGATCCCTCCACAAGCACAGATACGCAGTATTTT

D: TRBD1
V: TRBV5-4
J: TRBJ2-7
size: NA
CDR3: CASSRDRGSYEQYF
DNA: TGTGCCAGCAGCCGGGACAGAGGTTCCTACGAGCAGTACTTC

D: TRBD1
V: TRBV10-3
J: TRBJ2-7
size: few
CDR3: CATVRDSSYEQYF
DNA: TGTGCCACCGTCCGGGACAGCTCCTACGAGCAGTACTTC

D: NA
V: TRBV6-1
J: TRBJ1-5
size: NA
CDR3: CASSEQRPGANSNQPQHF
DNA: TGTGCCAGCAGTGAACAGAGGCCAGGGGCTAATAGCAATCAGCCCCAGCATTTT

D: NA
V: TRBV7-2
J: TRBJ2-3
size: NA
CDR3: CASSLGPTDTQYF
DNA: TGTGCCAGCAGCTTAGGCCCGACAGATACGCAGTATTTT

D: TRBD1
V: TRBV6-6
J: TRBJ1-5
size: few
CDR3: CASSSGQGGNQPQHF
DNA: TGTGCCAGCAGTTCCGGACAGGGGGGCAATCAGCCCCAGCATTTT

D: NA
V: TRBV6-5
J: TRBJ2-3
size: once
CDR3: CASSPQGSFADTQYF
DNA: TGTGCCAGCAGCCCACAGGGAAGTTTTGCAGATACGCAGTATTTT

D: NA
V: TRBV13
J: TRBJ2-3
size: NA
CDR3: CASSLARLADTQYF
DNA: TGTGCCAGCAGCTTGGCCCGGCTGGCAGATACGCAGTATTTT

D: NA
V: TRBV5-5
J: TRBJ1-1
size: NA
CDR3: CASSFGAEAFF
DNA: TGTGCCAGCAGCTTCGGGGCTGAAGCTTTCTTT

D: NA
V: TRBV6-7
J: TRBJ1-6
size: NA
CDR3: CASSYFLGKGSSYNSPLHF
DNA: TGTGCCAGCAGTTACTTTTTAGGAAAGGGAAGCTCCTATAATTCACCCCTCCACTTT

D: TRBD1
V: TRBV25-1
J: TRBJ1-4
size: NA
CDR3: CASSDGDRRGEKLFF
DNA: TGTGCCAGCAGTGACGGGGACAGGAGGGGTGAAAAACTGTTTTTT

D: TRBD1
V: TRBV30
J: TRBJ2-6
size: NA
CDR3: CAWSSPGQLSGANVLTF
DNA: TGTGCCTGGAGTTCGCCGGGACAGCTTTCTGGGGCCAACGTCCTGACTTTC